The 27 T cell receptor beta chains in this list originate from one sample, sequenced in a study of T cell repertoires in cytomegalovirus infection. MiXCR, run by TCRdb on the reads, gives a single entry per CDR3 protein. Here the sample spans some 220,000 distinct CDR3 sequences, roughly 6.5% being singletons. The sequenced sample was PBMCs. These receptors were obtained from a human donor in good health (CMV status not recorded). Some clones in this sample may be carry-over from other donors' samples.

A single count supports this clonotype. This chain uses TRBV9 with TRBJ2-2, with TRBD2 matching over 7 bases. The CDR3 spans 16 residues. Germline V CDR1 and CDR2: SGDLS, YYNGEE. Germline trimming cut 0 bases from V and 6 bases from J; bases unmatched to any gene: 8. CDR3 DNA: TGTGCCAGCAGCGTAGGCGGGGGAAGTTTCTCCGGGGAGCTGTTTTTT. Amino acids: CASSVGGGSFSGELFF.

This rearrangement joins TRBV19 to TRBJ1-1; D may be TRBD1 (6 bases). The V gene lost 5 bases and the J gene lost 3 bases, with 22 bases spanning the gap. This CDR3 has 17 amino acids. In germline, CDR1 is LNHDA, CDR2 SQIVND (reference sequence). The CDR3 sequence is CASSAQGAVGVDTEAFF. The CDR3, as DNA: TGTGCCAGTAGTGCACAGGGCGCTGTCGGAGTGGACACTGAAGCTTTCTTT.

This clonotype was detected many times. The chain combines TRBV20-1 with TRBJ2-1; D not certain. This CDR3 is built from 14 residues. The V end lost 2 bases, the J end lost 7 bases, and 15 bases lay between the germline ends. The V gene's germline CDR1 is DFQATT and CDR2 SNEGSKA (reference sequence). CDR3 region: CSARTGPYLNEQFF. The CDR3 DNA sequence: TGCAGTGCTAGAACCGGACCCTATTTGAATGAGCAGTTCTTC.

This clonotype was seen many times. The chain employs TRBV6-2 or TRBV6-3 and TRBJ1-1; no reliable D call. This CDR3 region has 15 residues. CDR1 is MNHEY and CDR2 is SVGEGT in the germline V gene. Trimming stripped 2 bases from V and 2 bases from J, with 12 bases between. The CDR3 DNA follows: TGTGCCAGCAGTTACCCGTGGGAGCCCAACACTGAAGCTTTCTTT. This sequence encodes CASSYPWEPNTEAFF.

Ten or more counts support this clonotype. The V call is TRBV10-2, the J call TRBJ1-6, with D possibly being TRBD1 (5 bases). The CDR3 sequence is 13 residues long. Germline lookup yields CDR1 WSHSY and CDR2 SAAADI. V dropped 2 bases and J dropped 8 bases, with 7 bases sitting between them. The CDR3 sequence is CASSEGGYSPLHF. The CDR3 DNA follows: TGCGCCAGCAGTGAGGGGGGTTATTCACCCCTCCACTTT.

The chain couples TRBV4-1 to TRBJ2-5, with D uncertain. This CDR3 comprises 14 residues. Deletions cut 5 bases from V and 5 bases from J, with 15 bases between. The germline V gene encodes CDR1 MGHRA and CDR2 YSYEKL. As DNA, the CDR3 is TGCGCCAGCAGCTGGGGTACCGGGTTTGAGACCCAGTACTTC. It yields the protein CASSWGTGFETQYF.

Only one count was recorded for this clonotype. This may stem from a read error, because a much larger clone lies one nucleotide away. The chain joins TRBV20-1 to TRBJ1-4; TRBD1 might be the D (6 bases). Germline V gene sequence: CDR1 DFQATT, CDR2 SNEGSKA (reference sequence). Trimming removed 5 bases from V and 8 bases from J, with 18 bases in between. The CDR3 is 14 residues long. Here the CDR3 DNA reads TGCAGTGCTCCTAAGGGGGGGGGGAGCGAAAAACTGTTTTTT. This translates into CSAPKGGGSEKLFF.

The V call is TRBV20-1, the J call TRBJ2-2; no definite D call. V was cut by 1 base and J by 0 bases, with 9 bases left in between. The CDR3 length is 15 residues. Germline loops: CDR1 DFQATT, CDR2 SNEGSKA (reference sequence). The CDR3 DNA sequence: TGCAGTGCTAGAGGGACCGGAACGAACACCGGGGAGCTGTTTTTT. Translating gives CSARGTGTNTGELFF.

In this sample, this clonotype turned up many times. CDR3 in DNA: TGTGCCAGCAGTGCTTGGGATTACTATGGCTACACCTTC. Translated: CASSAWDYYGYTF. J is TRBJ1-2 and V is TRBV6-5; no reliable D call. CDR3 length: 13 residues. Between the trimmed V and J ends, which lost 5 bases and 3 bases, there was a span of 10 bases. CDR1 is MNHEY and CDR2 is SVGAGI in the germline V gene.

This clonotype was seen at least ten times. The V gene is TRBV11-2, the J gene TRBJ2-3; D is unresolved. Germline CDR1 is SGHAT and CDR2 is FQNNGV. The CDR3 loop spans 15 amino acids. V lost 3 bases and J lost 5, with 15 bases in between. The CDR3 sequence: CASSFDSGPGDTQYF. Here the CDR3 DNA reads TGTGCCAGCAGCTTCGATTCGGGCCCAGGAGATACGCAGTATTTT.

This clonotype was seen at least ten times. The V gene is TRBV7-9, the J gene TRBJ2-2; unclear D gene. Germline CDR1 and CDR2: SEHNR and FQNEAQ (reference sequence). The CDR3 consists of 11 residues. Trimming shortened V by 5 bases and J by 6 bases, and 4 bases separated the two germline ends. This CDR3 is CASSPAGELFF. The CDR3 nucleotides are TGTGCCAGCAGCCCCGCCGGGGAGCTGTTTTTT.

The chain employs TRBV29-1 and TRBJ2-7, with D tentatively TRBD1 (5 bases). The CDR3 sequence is 12 residues long. CDR1 is SQVTM, CDR2 ANQGSEA, per germline. Trimming left V 7 bases short and J 0 bases short, with 10 bases between. The DNA for the CDR3 is TGCAGCGGGGGCTACACCTCCTACGAGCAGTACTTC. This gives the protein CSGGYTSYEQYF.

This clonotype was seen many times. A clone one base away is much larger, so this may be a read error. The chain combines TRBV28 with TRBJ2-2; D perhaps matches TRBD1 (6 bases). CDR3 size: 14 residues. Deletions cut 6 bases from V and 4 bases from J, with 12 bases between. Germline V CDR1 and CDR2: MDHEN, SYDVKM. CDR3 DNA: TGTGCCAGCAGCCCGGACAGCTCCACCGGGGAGCTGTTTTTT. Its translation is CASSPDSSTGELFF. The full variable domain, its missing parts supplied by reference TRBV28 and TRBJ2-2, is DVKVTQSSRYLVKRTGEKVFLECVQDMDHENMFWYRQDPGLGLRLIYFSYDVKMKEKGDIPEGYSVSREKKERFSLILESASTNQTSMYLCASSPDSSTGELFFGEGSRLTVL.

At least ten counts were recorded for this clonotype. The chain combines TRBV11-3 with TRBJ2-2; no reliable D call. The CDR3 runs to 13 residues. V lost 2 bases to trimming and J lost 4 bases, with 5 bases between them. Germline values: CDR1 SGHNT, CDR2 YENEEA. The CDR3 nucleotides read TGTGCCAGCAGCTTAATAACCACCGGGGAGCTGTTTTTT. Translation gives CASSLITTGELFF.

The V and J genes are TRBV20-1 and TRBJ2-4; maybe TRBD1 (6 bases). CDR3 length: 14 amino acids. The germline V gene has CDR1 DFQATT and CDR2 SNEGSKA (reference sequence). V gave up 7 bases and J gave up 3 bases, with 16 bases separating them. The CDR3 coding sequence is TGCAGTGTAGAGAAAGGGGGAGACAAAAACATTCAGTACTTC. Its protein product is CSVEKGGDKNIQYF.

This clonotype was seen many times. The CDR3 DNA reads TGTGCCAGCAGCTTAAACCTGGGGGTGAACACTGAAGCTTTCTTT. Amino acids: CASSLNLGVNTEAFF. The J gene is TRBJ1-1, the V gene TRBV7-9, with D possibly TRBD1 on 5 matching bases. Trimming removed 2 bases at V and 0 bases at J, with 10 bases between. Germline loops: CDR1 SEHNR, CDR2 FQNEAQ (reference sequence). The CDR3 runs to 15 residues.

At least ten counts were recorded for this clonotype. The J gene is TRBJ1-1, the V gene TRBV6-1, with a tentative D call TRBD1 (5 bases). Germline CDR1 MNHNS, CDR2 SASEGT. The V end lost 5 bases, the J end lost 5 bases, and 12 bases lay between the germline ends. This CDR3 is built from 13 residues. CDR3 residues: CASSYWDETEAFF. The CDR3 DNA reads TGTGCCAGCAGTTATTGGGACGAAACTGAAGCTTTCTTT.

This clonotype came up many times. The chain is built from TRBV20-1 and TRBJ1-5; 7 positions match TRBD1. V was clipped by 4 bases and J by 4 bases; unmatched bases: 7. This CDR3 comprises 14 residues. The germline CDR1 and CDR2 sequences are DFQATT and SNEGSKA (reference sequence). CDR3 residues: CSATSDRENQPQHF. For the CDR3, the DNA is TGCAGTGCTACCTCCGACAGGGAGAATCAGCCCCAGCATTTT.

This clonotype has a count of ten or more. V gene TRBV12-5 combines with J gene TRBJ1-1, with a possible D match to TRBD1 (5 bases). The CDR3 spans 15 residues. The germline gives CDR1 LGHNT, CDR2 FRNRAP. Trimming left V 10 bases short and J 0 bases short, with 18 bases between. The CDR3 is CATRDQGSMNTEAFF. CDR3 sequence (DNA): TGTGCTACAAGAGACCAGGGATCAATGAACACTGAAGCTTTCTTT.

The rearrangement links TRBV3-1 to TRBJ1-1; D gene ambiguous. Germline V CDR1 and CDR2: LGHDT, YNNKEL (reference sequence). The CDR3 consists of 14 residues. V was pared by 1 base and J by 3 bases, with 9 bases between. CDR3 sequence: CASSQAGGDTEAFF. CDR3 DNA sequence: TGTGCCAGCAGCCAAGCAGGCGGGGACACTGAAGCTTTCTTT.

On this clonotype itself: A much larger clone differs from this one at a single base, so this may be a read error. The chain couples TRBV7-6 to TRBJ2-7, with 11 nucleotides matching TRBD2. Germline V CDR1 and CDR2: SGHVS, FNYEAQ. The CDR3 has 17 residues. The CDR3: CASSPLGGLAGRYEQHF. CDR3 bases: TGTGCCAGCAGCCCATTAGGAGGACTAGCGGGTCGCTACGAGCAGCACTTC.

This clonotype showed up just once. A much larger clone is a single base away; this may be a read error. The V gene is TRBV20-1, the J gene TRBJ1-1; D call uncertain. The germline V and J ends were trimmed by 6 bases and 4 bases, with 15 bases remaining between them. Germline CDR1 and CDR2: DFQATT and SNEGSKA (reference sequence). This CDR3 contains 13 residues. CDR3: CSALTGSATEAFF. CDR3 nucleotide sequence: TGCAGTGCCCTTACTGGGTCAGCCACTGAAGCTTTCTTT.

This clonotype is termed medium-sized. The chain has TRBV7-8 and TRBJ2-1; D is unresolved. The CDR3 totals 14 residues. CDR1 is SGHVS and CDR2 is FQNEAQ in the germline V gene. Trimming removed 4 bases from V and 7 bases from J, with 14 bases in between. The CDR3 reads CASSSKIARNEQFF. The CDR3 nucleotides read TGTGCCAGCAGCTCGAAAATAGCCCGGAATGAGCAGTTCTTC.

This clonotype has more than one count but fewer than ten. The chain is built from TRBV20-1 and TRBJ1-2; D is undetermined. Trimming cost V 3 bases and J 4 bases, with 15 bases left between them. The V gene's germline CDR1 is DFQATT and CDR2 SNEGSKA (reference sequence). The CDR3 spans 14 residues. The CDR3 bases are TGCAGTGCTAGGCCCCGTTCGGTGAGCTATGGCTACACCTTC. Amino acids: CSARPRSVSYGYTF.

There are many counts of this clonotype. This chain joins TRBV2 and TRBJ1-5, with a possible D match to TRBD1 (6 bases). V was trimmed by 2 bases and J by 6 bases, leaving 14 bases between them. Germline V gene data show CDR1 as SNHLY and CDR2 as FYNNEI. CDR3 length: 15 amino acids. The CDR3: CASSERGALGQPQHF. Written as DNA, the CDR3 is TGTGCCAGCAGTGAACGGGGGGCCCTAGGTCAGCCCCAGCATTTT.

This clonotype was recorded many times. This chain's CDR3 is CASSYVGPYEQYF. CDR3 DNA sequence: TGTGCCAGCAGTTACGTAGGACCCTACGAGCAGTACTTC. The chain combines TRBV6-2 or TRBV6-3 with TRBJ2-7; D gene uncertain. Trimming left V 2 bases short and J 2 bases short, with 7 bases between. The germline V gene encodes CDR1 MNHEY and CDR2 SVGEGT. CDR3 size: 13 residues.

This clonotype was counted many times. V gene TRBV5-4 combines with J gene TRBJ2-1, with D possibly matching TRBD1 (5 bases). The V gene lost 7 bases and the J gene lost 1 base, with 9 bases spanning the gap. The CDR3 contains 13 residues. The germline V gene encodes CDR1 SGHNT and CDR2 YYREEE (reference sequence). CDR3: CASGAWSYNEQFF. The DNA for the CDR3 is TGTGCCAGCGGGGCTTGGTCCTACAATGAGCAGTTCTTC.